The 8 T cell receptor beta chains below come from one sample, sequenced in a study of OX40 agonist ivuxolimab in advanced cancers. Clones were sequenced by immunoSEQ multiplex PCR, and TCRdb holds only the in-frame ones, with some missing. Of about 62,000 clones in the sample, about four fifths were seen once. Here the sequenced sample was CD4+ or CD8+ T cells sorted from blood, taken in a trial of the OX40 agonist ivuxolimab. The receptors come from an adult with an advanced solid tumor such as melanoma, head and neck, liver or kidney cancer.

The V call is TRBV4-3, the J call TRBJ1-2; D is perhaps TRBD1 (6 bases). The CDR3 has 15 amino acids. Germline V gene lookup returns CDR1 LGHNA and CDR2 YSLEER. V lost 1 base, J lost 7 bases, and 16 bases lay in between. The CDR3 is CASSQVGWGARGYTF. For the CDR3, the DNA is TGCGCCAGCAGCCAAGTAGGTTGGGGGGCGCGTGGCTACACCTTC.

The chain joins TRBV4-3 to TRBJ2-5; no reliable D call. Trimming left V 1 base short and J 4 bases short, with 7 bases between. This CDR3 is built from 13 residues. Germline CDR1 and CDR2: LGHNA and YSLEER. The CDR3 DNA sequence: TGCGCCAGCAGCCAAGGGGAAGGAGAGACCCAGTACTTC. Translating it yields CASSQGEGETQYF.

The chain links TRBV29-1 to TRBJ2-2; maybe TRBD1 (6 bases). The germline V gene has CDR1 SQVTM and CDR2 ANQGSEA. The CDR3 loop spans 12 amino acids. The V end was cut by 5 bases, the J end by 5 bases, with 9 bases between. CDR3 amino acids: CSVRTVTGELFF. DNA of the CDR3: TGCAGCGTTAGGACAGTAACCGGGGAGCTGTTTTTT.

This rearrangement joins TRBV27 to TRBJ1-5, with D possibly being TRBD1 (6 bases). Trimming shortened V by 3 bases and J by 6 bases, and 9 bases separated the two germline ends. The CDR3 contains 13 residues. From germline, CDR1 is MNHEY and CDR2 SMNVEV (reference sequence). Here the CDR3 DNA reads TGTGCCAGCAGTTTTCAGGGGAGTCAGCCCCAGCATTTT. Protein: CASSFQGSQPQHF.

V is TRBV18 and J is TRBJ1-1; D gene unclear. CDR3 length equals 15 residues. Per the germline V gene, CDR1 is KGHSH and CDR2 is LQKENI. Between the trimmed V and J ends, which lost 4 bases and 1 base, there was a span of 13 bases. The CDR3 spells CASSLHTGANTEAFF. The CDR3 nucleotides are TGTGCCAGCTCACTCCATACCGGAGCGAACACTGAAGCTTTCTTT.

This rearrangement joins TRBV4-1 to TRBJ2-1; the D is unclear. The CDR3 covers 15 residues. Trimming left V 4 bases short and J 4 bases short, with 14 bases between. The germline V gene encodes CDR1 MGHRA and CDR2 YSYEKL. CDR3 DNA sequence: TGCGCCAGCAGCCGGGATAGCCCGAAATACAATGAGCAGTTCTTC. Protein: CASSRDSPKYNEQFF.

This chain uses TRBV7-9 with TRBJ1-4; 7 bases align to TRBD1. The V and J ends lost 3 bases and 4 bases, in that order; junction bases with no gene match: 2. Germline CDR1 SEHNR, CDR2 FQNEAQ (reference sequence). The CDR3 length is 14 residues. The CDR3 spells CASSFRQGNEKLFF. CDR3 bases: TGTGCCAGCAGCTTCAGACAGGGTAATGAAAAACTGTTTTTT.

The rearrangement joins TRBV28 to TRBJ2-1; D is possibly TRBD1 (6 bases). This CDR3 has 15 residues. In germline, CDR1 is MDHEN, CDR2 SYDVKM. Trimming took 6 bases from V and 7 from J, leaving 19 bases between them. CDR3 region: CASRIGTRGGNEQFF. The CDR3 DNA follows: TGTGCCAGCAGGATCGGGACAAGGGGTGGAAATGAGCAGTTCTTC.